The 12 T cell receptor beta chains reported below all come from one sample, sequenced in a study of Graves' ophthalmopathy and Graves' hyperthyroidism. RNA transcripts provided the template for amplifying TCR beta CDR3 regions. First-round RT-PCR used HTBI primers; second-round multiplex PCR followed. TCRdb ran MiXCR on the multiplex PCR reads and lists one entry per CDR3 protein. Of hundreds of thousands of distinct CDR3 sequences listed, around 20% were seen once; the top ten hold 2.5% to 3%. The sequenced sample consisted of peripheral blood. The receptors were gathered from a young woman with stable Graves' hyperthyroidism.

This clonotype was recorded at least ten times. The rearrangement links TRBV6-4 to TRBJ1-5; no clear D. The germline gives CDR1 MRHNA, CDR2 SNTAGT. The CDR3 totals 17 residues. The germline V and J ends were trimmed by 8 bases and 2 bases, with 22 bases remaining between them. CDR3 coding DNA: TGTGCCAGCGGCCGCCCCTCCGATCAACGGGGCAATCAGCCCCAGCATTTT. Translated: CASGRPSDQRGNQPQHF.

The gene calls are TRBV2 and TRBJ2-7; 9 positions agree with TRBD1. This CDR3 region has 13 residues. Germline-derived CDR1 and CDR2 are SNHLY and FYNNEI. The junction had 7 bases not matched to a gene; V was cut back by 10 bases and J by 3 bases. The CDR3 DNA sequence: TGTGCCACCCACAGGACAGGGGTCTACGAGCAGTACTTC. Protein sequence: CATHRTGVYEQYF.

As for this clonotype: The germline gene is not matched at one end of the junction; a read error may be the cause. The chain is built from TRBV5-5 and TRBJ1-3, with TRBD1 matching over 9 bases. CDR1 is SGHKS and CDR2 is YYEKEE in the germline V gene (reference sequence). The CDR3 is made up of 20 amino acids. The CDR3 DNA reads as TGTGCCAGCAGTCGGCCGGGACAGGGCTCCTTAAACCCCTCTGGAGACACCATATATTTT. Translation: CASSRPGQGSLNPSGDTIYF.

To note about this clonotype: This may stem from a read error, because a much larger clone lies one nucleotide away. This rearrangement joins TRBV6-5 to TRBJ2-2, with D possibly matching TRBD1 (6 bases). Per the germline V gene, CDR1 is MNHEY and CDR2 is SVGAGI. The CDR3 spans 16 residues. Deletions cut 0 bases from V and 3 bases from J, with 11 bases between. CDR3 DNA sequence: TGTGCCAGCAGTTACTCGACAGGCCAGTACACCGGGGAGCTGTTTTTT. This translates into CASSYSTGQYTGELFF.

This clonotype was observed many times. This rearrangement joins TRBV11-2 to TRBJ1-2; D possibly corresponds to TRBD1 (6 bases). The germline CDR1 and CDR2 sequences are SGHAT and FQNNGV. The length of the CDR3 is 13 residues. V lost 3 bases to trimming and J lost 8 bases, with 13 bases between them. CDR3 sequence reads: CASSFLWGHGYTF. The CDR3 region has the DNA TGTGCCAGCAGCTTCCTCTGGGGGCACGGCTACACCTTC.

This clonotype has at least ten counts. The chain links TRBV18 to TRBJ1-1; no definite D call. Per the germline V gene, CDR1 is KGHSH and CDR2 is LQKENI. Trimming removed 0 bases at V and 1 base at J, with 9 bases between. The CDR3 runs 15 residues. This CDR3 is CASSPPPDPNTEAFF. The CDR3 nucleotides are TGTGCCAGCTCACCACCTCCGGACCCGAACACTGAAGCTTTCTTT. The full variable domain, rest sourced from reference TRBV18 and TRBJ1-1, is NAGVMQNPRHLVRRRGQEARLRCSPMKGHSHVYWYRQLPEEGLKFMVYLQKENIIDESGMPKERFSAEFPKEGPSILRIQQVVRGDSAAYFCASSPPPDPNTEAFFGQGTRLTVV.

This clonotype was detected many times. The V gene is TRBV15, the J gene TRBJ1-3; D perhaps matches TRBD1 (6 bases). Germline assignment: CDR1 LNHNV and CDR2 YYDKDF (reference sequence). The ends were cut back, 0 bases at V and 4 bases at J, with 13 bases in the middle. The CDR3 sequence is 16 residues long. CDR3 residues: CATSRDDWTAGNTIYF. The CDR3 DNA sequence: TGTGCCACCAGCAGAGATGATTGGACAGCAGGAAACACCATATATTTT.

This clonotype came up a few times. CDR3 coding DNA: TGCGCCAGCAGCCCCGGTCGGGAGGGGGCGTCTGGAAACACCATATATTTT. As protein: CASSPGREGASGNTIYF. V usage is TRBV5-1 and J usage is TRBJ1-3; TRBD1 matches at 7 bases. Germline V gene lookup returns CDR1 SGHRS and CDR2 YFSETQ. The length of the CDR3 is 17 residues. The ends lost 4 bases at V and 1 base at J; junction bases unmatched: 11.

Points on this clonotype: Here the CDR3 omits its conserved ending phenylalanine or tryptophan, so a read error is the likely source. This sequence joins TRBV19 and TRBJ1-2; 7 bases match TRBD1. Germline CDR1 is LNHDA and CDR2 is SQIVND (reference sequence). The CDR3 runs 13 residues. The junction had 10 bases not matched to a gene; V was cut back by 11 bases and J by 4 bases. The CDR3 is CAVHRGIGYGYTY. For the CDR3, the DNA is TGTGCCGTACACAGGGGAATTGGCTATGGCTACACCTAC.

This clonotype was detected a few times. The gene calls are TRBV20-1 and TRBJ2-5; 10 bases match TRBD2. CDR3 length equals 17 residues. CDR1 and CDR2 from the germline V gene are DFQATT and SNEGSKA (reference sequence). J lost 1 base, V lost 3 bases, and 11 bases had no gene match. CDR3 DNA: TGCAGTGCTAGGGGGGCTCTTAGCGGGGGGATCCAAGAGACCCAGTACTTC. This sequence encodes CSARGALSGGIQETQYF.

This clonotype was recorded many times. The rearrangement links TRBV7-2 to TRBJ2-5; 7 bases match TRBD2. The CDR3 runs 15 residues. V shed 3 bases, J shed 0 bases, and the junction held 4 bases outside the gene matches. Germline lookup yields CDR1 SGHTA and CDR2 FQGNSA. CDR3 sequence (DNA): TGTGCCAGCAGCTTTTCCGGGACTAACCAAGAGACCCAGTACTTC. It translates to CASSFSGTNQETQYF.

As to this clonotype: This may be a read error, as it is one base from a much larger clone. The V gene is TRBV6-1, the J gene TRBJ2-7; 7 nucleotides agree with TRBD1. Unmatched junction bases numbered 13, after V lost 8 bases and J lost 6 bases. The germline CDR1 and CDR2 sequences are MNHNS and SASEGT. The CDR3 spans 14 residues. This chain's CDR3 is CASLWGRGQLEQYV. The CDR3 DNA reads TGTGCCAGCTTATGGGGCAGGGGACAGCTCGAGCAGTACGTC.